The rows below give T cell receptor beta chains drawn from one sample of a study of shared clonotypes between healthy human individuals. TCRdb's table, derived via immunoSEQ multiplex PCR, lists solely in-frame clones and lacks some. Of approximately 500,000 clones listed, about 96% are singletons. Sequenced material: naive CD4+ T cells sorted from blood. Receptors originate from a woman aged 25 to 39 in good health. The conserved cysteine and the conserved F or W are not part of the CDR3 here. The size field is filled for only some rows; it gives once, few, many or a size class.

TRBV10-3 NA AISESGAEQY
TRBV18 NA ASSGGPYEQY
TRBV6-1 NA ASSESQVLSNYGYT
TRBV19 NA ASSIGTDTQY
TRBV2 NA ASFRFGELF
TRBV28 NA ASSRLAKNIQY
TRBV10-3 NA AITFGLAGGYEQY
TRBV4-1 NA ASSHPTGTTLPEQY
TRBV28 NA ASSPHMNTGELF
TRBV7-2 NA ASSLGRIYGYT
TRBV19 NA ASSPTGGIQPQH
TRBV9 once ASSPGTSGTLPYEQY
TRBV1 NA TSSQLKEEGPTDTQY
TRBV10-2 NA ASSESGRAYEQY
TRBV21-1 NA ASRKGQGKGETQY
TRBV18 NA ASSPRGTYEQY
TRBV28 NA ASSRPQGKETQY
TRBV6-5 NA ASRQTENSYEQY
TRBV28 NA ASTPGTSNQPQH
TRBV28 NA ASSFVHTQY
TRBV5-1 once ASSELYRETRYGYT
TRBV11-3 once ASSPPGATYEQY
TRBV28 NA ASSLAPGTTNGYT
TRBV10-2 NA ASSPQETQY
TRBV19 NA ASSISSGTGGRTDTQY
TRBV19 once ASGTIRAGQNQPQH
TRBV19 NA ASRTAQGLESPLH
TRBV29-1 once SGRRGRKETQY
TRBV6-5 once ASRGGATGELF